A selection of T cell receptor beta chains follows, all from one sample in a study of T cell repertoires in cytomegalovirus infection. Their antigens remain unidentified. TCRdb recomputed calls from the reads with MiXCR, one row per CDR3 protein. The sample lists some 700,000 distinct CDR3 sequences; approximately 33% were seen once. The sequencing used cultured PBMCs, collected from culture after CMV antigen stimulation. These receptors were obtained from a human donor in good health (CMV status not recorded). Some clones in this sample may be carry-over from other donors' samples. The CDR3 runs from the conserved cysteine through the conserved F or W. The D gene is left open where the match is weak. The size field is filled for only some rows; it gives once, few, many or a size class.

J gene | clone size | D gene | V gene | CDR3 protein | CDR3 DNA
TRBJ2-1 | few | . | TRBV5-1 | CASSPLGEWYNEQFF | TGCGCCAGCAGCCCGCTGGGGGAGTGGTACAATGAGCAGTTCTTC
TRBJ1-1 | few | . | TRBV7-8 | CASSLETLGTEAFF | TGTGCCAGCAGCTTAGAGACCTTGGGAACTGAAGCTTTCTTT
TRBJ2-5 | few | TRBD2 | TRBV28 | CASSSGKEGLDLETQYF | TGTGCCAGCAGTTCGGGGAAAGAGGGACTAGACCTAGAGACCCAGTACTTC
TRBJ1-4 | once | . | TRBV7-4 | CASSQRHEKLFF | TGTGCCAGCAGCCAGCGGCATGAAAAACTGTTTTTT
TRBJ1-5 | few | . | TRBV20-1 | CSVRVELDQPQHF | TGCAGTGTGCGCGTGGAACTCGATCAGCCCCAGCATTTT
TRBJ2-7 | . | TRBD2 | TRBV7-2 | CASSTTSGGYEQYF | TGTGCCAGCAGCACCACTAGCGGGGGCTACGAGCAGTACTTC
TRBJ1-1 | . | . | TRBV7-9 | CASSFYRQDEAFF | TGTGCCAGCAGCTTTTATCGTCAGGATGAAGCTTTCTTT
TRBJ2-3 | . | . | TRBV12-3/TRBV12-4 | CASSRVAPADTQYF | TGTGCCAGCAGTCGAGTGGCCCCCGCAGATACGCAGTATTTT
TRBJ2-5 | few | TRBD2 | TRBV29-1 | CSVGTSGEYQETQYF | TGCAGCGTTGGGACTAGCGGGGAGTACCAAGAGACCCAGTACTTC
TRBJ1-4 | . | . | TRBV20-1 | CSARPEGATNQKLFF | TGCAGTGCTAGGCCGGAGGGTGCAACTAATCAAAAACTGTTTTTT